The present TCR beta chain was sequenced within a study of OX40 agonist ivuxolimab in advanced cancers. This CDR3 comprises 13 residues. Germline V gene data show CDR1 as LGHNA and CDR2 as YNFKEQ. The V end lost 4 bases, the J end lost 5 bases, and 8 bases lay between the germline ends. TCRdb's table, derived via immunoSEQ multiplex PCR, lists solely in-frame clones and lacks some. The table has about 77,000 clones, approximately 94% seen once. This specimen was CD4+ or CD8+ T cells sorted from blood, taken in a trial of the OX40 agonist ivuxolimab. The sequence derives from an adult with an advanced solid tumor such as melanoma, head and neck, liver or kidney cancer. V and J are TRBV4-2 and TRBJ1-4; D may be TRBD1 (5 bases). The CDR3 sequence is CASSRGANEKLFF. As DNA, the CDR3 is TGTGCCAGCAGCCGAGGGGCCAATGAAAAACTGTTTTTT.